This TCR beta chain was observed in a study of PD-L1 blockade in urothelial cancer. CDR3 length equals 11 residues. Germline-derived CDR1 and CDR2 are SGHTS and YDEGEE. The V gene lost 7 bases and the J gene lost 2 bases, with 7 bases spanning the gap. Indicated time point: pretreatment peripheral blood. The data were produced by immunoSEQ multiplex PCR, yet TCRdb's version contains in-frame clones alone and is incomplete. In the table there are 85,000 to 90,000 clones, more than 70% of which are singletons. The sample in question was PBMCs, obtained around atezolizumab (anti-PD-L1) treatment. V and J are TRBV5-8 and TRBJ2-7; a possible D gene is TRBD1 (5 bases). This receptor was taken from a man in his fifties or sixties with urothelial cancer. The CDR3 spells CASATAYEQYF. As DNA, the CDR3 is TGTGCCAGCGCGACAGCCTACGAGCAGTACTTC.